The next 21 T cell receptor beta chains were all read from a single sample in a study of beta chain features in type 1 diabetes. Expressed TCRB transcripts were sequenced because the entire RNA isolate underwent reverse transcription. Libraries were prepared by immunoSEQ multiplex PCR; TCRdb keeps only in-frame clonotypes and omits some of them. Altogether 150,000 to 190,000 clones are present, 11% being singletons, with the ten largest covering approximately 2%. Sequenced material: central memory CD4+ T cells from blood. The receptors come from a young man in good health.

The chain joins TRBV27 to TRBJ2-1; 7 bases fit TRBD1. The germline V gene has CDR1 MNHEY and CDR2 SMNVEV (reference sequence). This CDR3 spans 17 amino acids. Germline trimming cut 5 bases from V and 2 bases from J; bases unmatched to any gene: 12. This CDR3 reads CASSRHPGQKTYNEQFF. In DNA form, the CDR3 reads TGTGCCAGCAGTCGCCATCCGGGACAGAAGACCTACAATGAGCAGTTCTTC.

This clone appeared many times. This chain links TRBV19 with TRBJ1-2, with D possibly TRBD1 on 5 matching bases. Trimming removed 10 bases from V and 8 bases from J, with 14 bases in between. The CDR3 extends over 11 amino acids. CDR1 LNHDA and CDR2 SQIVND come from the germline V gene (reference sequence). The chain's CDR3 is CATLTRGGYTF. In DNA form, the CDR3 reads TGTGCCACGCTTACCCGGGGCGGCTACACCTTC.

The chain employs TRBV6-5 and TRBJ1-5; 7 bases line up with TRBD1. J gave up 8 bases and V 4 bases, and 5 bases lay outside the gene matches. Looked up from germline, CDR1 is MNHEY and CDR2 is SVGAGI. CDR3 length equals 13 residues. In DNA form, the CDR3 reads TGTGCCAGCAGTTCGGACAGGTTGAAGCCCCAGCATTTT. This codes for CASSSDRLKPQHF.

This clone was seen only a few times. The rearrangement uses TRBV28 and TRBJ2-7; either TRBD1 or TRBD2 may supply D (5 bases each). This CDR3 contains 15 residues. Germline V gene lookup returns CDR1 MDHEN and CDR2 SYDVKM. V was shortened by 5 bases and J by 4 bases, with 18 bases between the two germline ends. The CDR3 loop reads CASSTPGEGKYEQYF. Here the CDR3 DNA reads TGTGCCAGCAGTACCCCCGGTGAGGGGAAGTACGAGCAGTACTTC. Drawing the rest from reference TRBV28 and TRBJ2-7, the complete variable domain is DVKVTQSSRYLVKRTGEKVFLECVQDMDHENMFWYRQDPGLGLRLIYFSYDVKMKEKGDIPEGYSVSREKKERFSLILESASTNQTSMYLCASSTPGEGKYEQYFGPGTRLTVT.

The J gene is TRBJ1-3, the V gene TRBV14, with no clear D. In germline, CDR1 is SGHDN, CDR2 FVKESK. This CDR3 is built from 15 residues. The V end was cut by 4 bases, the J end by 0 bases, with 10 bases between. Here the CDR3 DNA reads TGTGCCAGCAGCCGTTTAGAGAGCTCTGGAAACACCATATATTTT. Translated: CASSRLESSGNTIYF.

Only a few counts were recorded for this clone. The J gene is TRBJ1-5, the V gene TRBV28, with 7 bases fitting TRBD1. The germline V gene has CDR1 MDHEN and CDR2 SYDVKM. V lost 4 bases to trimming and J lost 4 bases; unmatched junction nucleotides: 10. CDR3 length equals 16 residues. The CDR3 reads CASSSPSGGKNQPQHF. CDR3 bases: TGTGCCAGCAGTTCTCCTTCAGGGGGGAAGAATCAGCCCCAGCATTTT. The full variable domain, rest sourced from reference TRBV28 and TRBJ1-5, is DVKVTQSSRYLVKRTGEKVFLECVQDMDHENMFWYRQDPGLGLRLIYFSYDVKMKEKGDIPEGYSVSREKKERFSLILESASTNQTSMYLCASSSPSGGKNQPQHFGDGTRLSIL.

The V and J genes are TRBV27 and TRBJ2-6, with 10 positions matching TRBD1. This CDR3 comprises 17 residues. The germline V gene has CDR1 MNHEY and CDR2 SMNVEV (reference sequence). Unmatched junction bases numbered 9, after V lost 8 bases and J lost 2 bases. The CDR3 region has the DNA TGTGCCAGCTTAAGTCCCGGGACAGGGGCTGGGGCCAACGTCCTGACTTTC. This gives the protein CASLSPGTGAGANVLTF.

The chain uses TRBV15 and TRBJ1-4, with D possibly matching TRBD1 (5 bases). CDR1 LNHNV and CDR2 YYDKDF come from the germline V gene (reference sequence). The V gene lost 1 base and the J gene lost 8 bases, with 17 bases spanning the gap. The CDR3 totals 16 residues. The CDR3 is CATSRGGGGTHEKLFF. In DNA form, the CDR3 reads TGTGCCACCAGCAGAGGGGGAGGCGGGACTCACGAAAAACTGTTTTTT.

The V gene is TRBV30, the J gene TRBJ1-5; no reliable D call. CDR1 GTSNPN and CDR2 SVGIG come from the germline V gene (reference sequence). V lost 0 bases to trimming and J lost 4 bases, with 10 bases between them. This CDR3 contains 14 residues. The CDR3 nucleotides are TGTGCCTGGAGTGTACTATCTGAGAATCAGCCCCAGCATTTT. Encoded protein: CAWSVLSENQPQHF.

The chain's CDR3 is CACSRGGNYEQYF. The CDR3, as DNA: TGTGCCTGTTCCAGAGGGGGCAATTACGAGCAGTACTTC. The V call is TRBV30, the J call TRBJ2-7; the match to TRBD1 covers 7 bases. CDR1 is GTSNPN, CDR2 SVGIG, per germline (reference sequence). The CDR3 loop spans 13 amino acids. The junction had 9 bases not matched to a gene; V was cut back by 6 bases and J by 4 bases.

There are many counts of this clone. The CDR3 DNA is TGCATGAGTAGTCTGGCGGGCACAAGCACAGATACGCAGTATTTT. Its translation is CMSSLAGTSTDTQYF. The gene calls are TRBV29-1 and TRBJ2-3; D may be TRBD2 (5 bases). The CDR3 totals 15 residues. The germline V gene encodes CDR1 SQVTM and CDR2 ANQGSEA.

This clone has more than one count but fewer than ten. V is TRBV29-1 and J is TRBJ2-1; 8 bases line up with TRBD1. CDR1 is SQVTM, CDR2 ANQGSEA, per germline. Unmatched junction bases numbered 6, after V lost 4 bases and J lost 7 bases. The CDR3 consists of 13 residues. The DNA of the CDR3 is TGCAGCGTTGGATGGCAGGGGGCGAATGAGCAGTTCTTC. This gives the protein CSVGWQGANEQFF.

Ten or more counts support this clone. CDR3 nucleotide sequence: TGTGCCAGCAGCTTTATAGCTGGGGCCAACGTCCTGACTTTC. This gives the protein CASSFIAGANVLTF. V gene TRBV7-2 combines with J gene TRBJ2-6; D not certain. The CDR3 covers 14 residues. Germline CDR1 is SGHTA and CDR2 is FQGNSA. Trimming removed 3 bases at V and 2 bases at J, with 5 bases between.

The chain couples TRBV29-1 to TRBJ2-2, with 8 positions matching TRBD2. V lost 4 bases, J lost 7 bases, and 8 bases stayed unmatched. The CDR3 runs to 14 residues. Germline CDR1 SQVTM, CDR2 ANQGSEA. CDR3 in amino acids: CSVAASGLFGELFF. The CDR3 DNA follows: TGCAGCGTTGCGGCTAGCGGGCTCTTCGGGGAGCTGTTTTTT.

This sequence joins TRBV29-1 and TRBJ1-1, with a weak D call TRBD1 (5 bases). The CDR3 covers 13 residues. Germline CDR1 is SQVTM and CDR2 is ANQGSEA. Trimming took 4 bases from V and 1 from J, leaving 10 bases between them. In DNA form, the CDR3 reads TGCAGCGTTGCGGGCAGGGCGAACACTGAAGCTTTCTTT. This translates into CSVAGRANTEAFF.

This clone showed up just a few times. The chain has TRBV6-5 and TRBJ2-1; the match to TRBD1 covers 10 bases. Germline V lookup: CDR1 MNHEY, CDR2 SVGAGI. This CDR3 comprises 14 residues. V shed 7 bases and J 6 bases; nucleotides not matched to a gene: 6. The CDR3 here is CASTLGQGTNEQFF. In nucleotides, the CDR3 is TGTGCCAGCACCTTGGGACAGGGGACCAATGAGCAGTTCTTC.

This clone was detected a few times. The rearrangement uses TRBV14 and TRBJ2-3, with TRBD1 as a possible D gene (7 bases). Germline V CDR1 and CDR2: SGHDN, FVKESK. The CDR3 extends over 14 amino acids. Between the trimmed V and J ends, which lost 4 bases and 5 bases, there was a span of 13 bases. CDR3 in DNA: TGTGCCAGCAGCCCACGACAGGGAGGAGATACGCAGTATTTT. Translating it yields CASSPRQGGDTQYF.

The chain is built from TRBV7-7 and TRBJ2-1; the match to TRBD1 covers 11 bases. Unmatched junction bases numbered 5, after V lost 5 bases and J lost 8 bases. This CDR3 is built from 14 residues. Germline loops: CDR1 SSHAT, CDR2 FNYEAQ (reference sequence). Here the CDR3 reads CASSTGQGVDEQFF. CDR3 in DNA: TGTGCCAGCAGCACGGGACAGGGGGTGGATGAGCAGTTCTTC.

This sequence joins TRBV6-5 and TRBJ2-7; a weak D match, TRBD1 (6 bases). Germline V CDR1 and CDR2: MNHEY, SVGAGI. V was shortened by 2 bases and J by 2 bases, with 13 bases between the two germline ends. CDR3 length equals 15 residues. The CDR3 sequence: CASSYGQSMTYEQYF. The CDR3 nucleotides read TGTGCCAGCAGTTACGGACAGTCCATGACCTACGAGCAGTACTTC.

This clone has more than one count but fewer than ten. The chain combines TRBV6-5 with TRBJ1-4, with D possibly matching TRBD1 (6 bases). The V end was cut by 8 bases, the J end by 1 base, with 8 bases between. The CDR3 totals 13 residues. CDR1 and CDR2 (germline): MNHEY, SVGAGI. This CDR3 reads CASSRGTNEKLFF. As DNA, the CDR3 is TGTGCCAGCTCCAGGGGAACTAATGAAAAACTGTTTTTT.

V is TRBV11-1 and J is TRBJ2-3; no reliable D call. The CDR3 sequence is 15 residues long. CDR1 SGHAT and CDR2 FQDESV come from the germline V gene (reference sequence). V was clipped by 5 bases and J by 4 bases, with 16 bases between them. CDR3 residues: CASSHRTELADTQYF. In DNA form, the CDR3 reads TGTGCCAGCAGCCATAGGACGGAATTGGCAGATACGCAGTATTTT.